This T cell receptor beta chain was found in a study of shared clonotypes between healthy human individuals. Sequencing was performed on unsorted PBMC DNA using ten immunoSEQ deep assay plates. Data came from immunoSEQ multiplex PCR; TCRdb stores just in-frame clones and leaves some out. The sample includes about half a million clones, around 80% of them seen just once. V gave up 3 bases and J gave up 2 bases, with 17 bases separating them. The germline CDR1 and CDR2 sequences are MGHRA and YSYEKL. This CDR3 has 18 amino acids. Unsorted material relied on approximately 100 million PBMCs as the source of genomic DNA.

V and J are TRBV4-1 and TRBJ1-6, with a weak D call TRBD1 (6 bases). Sequenced input: PBMCs. This receptor was taken from a woman aged 40 to 50 in good health. Some clones in this sample may be carry-over from other donors' samples. In nucleotides, the CDR3 is TGCGCCAGCAGCCAGAACCACAGGGCGTCCCCCTATAATTCACCCCTCCACTTT. This codes for CASSQNHRASPYNSPLHF.